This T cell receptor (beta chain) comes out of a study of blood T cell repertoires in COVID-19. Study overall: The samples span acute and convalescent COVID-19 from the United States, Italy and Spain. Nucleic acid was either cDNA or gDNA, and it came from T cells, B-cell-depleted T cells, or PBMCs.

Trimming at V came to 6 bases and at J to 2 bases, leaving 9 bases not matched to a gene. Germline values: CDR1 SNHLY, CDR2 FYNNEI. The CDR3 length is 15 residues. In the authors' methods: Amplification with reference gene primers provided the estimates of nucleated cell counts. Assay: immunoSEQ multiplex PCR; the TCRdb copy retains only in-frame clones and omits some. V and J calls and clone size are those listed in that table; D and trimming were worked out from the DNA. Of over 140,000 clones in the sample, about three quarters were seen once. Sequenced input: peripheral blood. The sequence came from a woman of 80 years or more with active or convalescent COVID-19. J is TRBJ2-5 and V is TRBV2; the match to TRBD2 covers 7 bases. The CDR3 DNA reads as TGTGCCAGCAGAGCCACGGGACTACCACAAGAGACCCAGTACTTC. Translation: CASRATGLPQETQYF.